This passage covers 27 T cell receptor beta chains from one sample sequenced in a study of blood T cell repertoires in COVID-19. Only in-frame clones appear in the TCRdb table, and some are missing; sequencing was by immunoSEQ multiplex PCR. The sample gives about 42,000 clones, 65% to 85% of which show up once; approximately 30% is in the top ten. Sequencing was carried out using peripheral blood. Receptors originate from a woman older than 75 with acute or convalescent COVID-19.

In its sample, this clone was seen a few times. The chain is built from TRBV30 and TRBJ2-7; D perhaps matches TRBD1 (5 bases). The germline CDR1 and CDR2 sequences are GTSNPN and SVGIG (reference sequence). The CDR3 totals 14 residues. The ends were cut back, 0 bases at V and 2 bases at J, with 11 bases in the middle. CDR3 nucleotides: TGTGCCTGGAGTGTGGGTAGGGGTGCCTACGAGCAGTACTTC. The encoded protein is CAWSVGRGAYEQYF.

This chain links TRBV18 with TRBJ2-7; the D is unclear. The V end was cut by 1 base, the J end by 7 bases, with 8 bases between. Germline V gene sequence: CDR1 KGHSH, CDR2 LQKENI. CDR3 length: 12 amino acids. CDR3 in DNA: TGTGCCAGCTCACCACGGGTGAGGGAGCAGTACTTC. Protein: CASSPRVREQYF.

The chain is built from TRBV10-3 and TRBJ1-3, with D perhaps TRBD1 (6 bases). V lost 9 bases to trimming and J lost 0 bases, with 6 bases between them. Germline assignment: CDR1 ENHRY and CDR2 SYGVKD. CDR3 length: 12 residues. The CDR3 sequence is CAIQGSGNTIYF. The CDR3 DNA follows: TGTGCCATACAGGGCTCTGGAAACACCATATATTTT.

Here the CDR3 DNA reads TGTGCCAGCAGTGACCCTAGGGACTGGAACACTGAAGCTTTCTTT. Translation gives CASSDPRDWNTEAFF. The rearrangement joins TRBV2 to TRBJ1-1; a possible D gene is TRBD1 (5 bases). The V end lost 3 bases, the J end lost 1 base, and 12 bases lay between the germline ends. Germline loops: CDR1 SNHLY, CDR2 FYNNEI. This CDR3 spans 15 amino acids.

This chain joins TRBV4-2 and TRBJ2-1, with 11 bases matching TRBD2. CDR1 is LGHNA, CDR2 YNFKEQ, per germline. Trimming cost V 3 bases and J 4 bases; bases outside gene matches: 2. The CDR3 totals 15 residues. Here the CDR3 DNA reads TGTGCCAGCAGCCACGGGACTAGCGGATACAATGAGCAGTTCTTC. Its protein product is CASSHGTSGYNEQFF.

The gene calls are TRBV10-3 and TRBJ2-7; D is perhaps TRBD2 (6 bases). Trimming left V 4 bases short and J 3 bases short, with 16 bases between. This CDR3 has 15 amino acids. Looked up from germline, CDR1 is ENHRY and CDR2 is SYGVKD. CDR3 nucleotide sequence: TGTGCCATCAGTGGTGGAGGGATTGGGGACTACGAGCAGTACTTC. Amino acid sequence: CAISGGGIGDYEQYF.

The chain carries TRBV7-3 and TRBJ2-1, with TRBD2 matching 10 bases. Trimming cost V 0 bases and J 5 bases; bases outside gene matches: 10. Germline CDR1 SGHTA, CDR2 FQGTGA. The CDR3 spans 18 residues. The CDR3 nucleotides are TGTGCCAGCAGCTTAACGCCTGGGTCAAGCGGGAGGGACAATGAGCAGTTCTTC. Translated: CASSLTPGSSGRDNEQFF.

The rearrangement links TRBV5-1 to TRBJ2-1; the match to TRBD2 covers 10 bases. Germline assignment: CDR1 SGHRS and CDR2 YFSETQ. The V gene end was trimmed by 7 bases and the J gene end by 6 bases; junction bases not matched to a gene: 13. The CDR3 spans 16 residues. The CDR3 sequence: CASFQTRLAGLNEQFF. CDR3 DNA sequence: TGCGCCAGCTTCCAAACTAGACTAGCGGGCCTCAATGAGCAGTTCTTC.

About this clone: Other nucleotide sequences from this sample produce the same CDR3. The chain recombines TRBV10-3 with TRBJ1-1; 8 positions agree with TRBD1. Germline V gene sequence: CDR1 ENHRY, CDR2 SYGVKD. The CDR3 is 12 amino acids. The CDR3 protein is CASTGVATEAFF. The CDR3 nucleotides are TGTGCGTCGACAGGGGTGGCCACTGAAGCTTTCTTT.

The sample holds a few counts of this clone. The gene calls are TRBV4-1 and TRBJ1-2; D gene unclear. V was clipped by 5 bases and J by 7 bases, with 14 bases between them. CDR3 length: 13 amino acids. CDR1 and CDR2 (germline): MGHRA, YSYEKL. In DNA form, the CDR3 reads TGCGCCAGCAGCACGTCGGGGTATGGTGGCTACACCTTC. This sequence encodes CASSTSGYGGYTF.

The V gene is TRBV28, the J gene TRBJ1-5; possibly TRBD1 for D (6 bases). V was trimmed by 2 bases and J by 1 base, leaving 9 bases between them. The CDR3 consists of 15 residues. CDR1 MDHEN and CDR2 SYDVKM come from the germline V gene. CDR3 bases: TGTGCCAGCAGTTTAACAGGGATAAGCAATCAGCCCCAGCATTTT. Residues: CASSLTGISNQPQHF.

This clone was seen a few times. The chain has TRBV19 and TRBJ1-3; D call uncertain. Trimming pared 6 bases from V and 0 bases from J, leaving 15 bases between. The V gene's germline CDR1 is LNHDA and CDR2 SQIVND (reference sequence). CDR3 size: 16 residues. DNA of the CDR3: TGTGCCAGTAGCCCTTTGGAAGGAGCCTCTGGAAACACCATATATTTT. Its translation: CASSPLEGASGNTIYF.

This chain links TRBV2 with TRBJ2-7; D may be TRBD2 (5 bases). Germline V gene data show CDR1 as SNHLY and CDR2 as FYNNEI. The CDR3 length is 14 residues. With 2 bases removed from V and 5 bases from J, the gap between germline ends came to 13 bases. Here the CDR3 DNA reads TGTGCCAGCAGTGAAATTCGAGGGATCGACGAGCAGTACTTC. Its protein is CASSEIRGIDEQYF.

The CDR3 is CASSLNRDSGNQPQHF. CDR3 DNA sequence: TGTGCCAGCAGCCTTAACAGGGATAGTGGCAATCAGCCCCAGCATTTT. This rearrangement joins TRBV7-2 to TRBJ1-5; tentative D call: TRBD1 (6 bases). The CDR3 covers 16 residues. V gave up 5 bases and J gave up 2 bases, with 16 bases separating them. From germline, CDR1 is SGHTA and CDR2 FQGNSA.

The chain carries TRBV30 and TRBJ1-3; weak D call: TRBD1 (5 bases). CDR1 GTSNPN and CDR2 SVGIG come from the germline V gene (reference sequence). Trimming took off 0 bases at V and 0 bases at J, with 9 bases between the two ends. The CDR3 runs to 15 residues. The CDR3 loop is CAWSVQVHSGNTIYF. CDR3 nucleotide sequence: TGTGCCTGGAGTGTACAGGTTCACTCTGGAAACACCATATATTTT.

The V and J genes are TRBV12-3 or TRBV12-4 and TRBJ2-1, with a weak D call TRBD1 (5 bases). This CDR3 contains 13 residues. Trimming pared 1 base from V and 4 bases from J, leaving 5 bases between. The CDR3 loop reads CASSLGQYNEQFF. The DNA of the CDR3 is TGTGCCAGCAGTTTAGGACAGTACAATGAGCAGTTCTTC.

This chain links TRBV19 with TRBJ2-6; D remains ambiguous. CDR3 length: 15 residues. The V end lost 2 bases, the J end lost 3 bases, and 8 bases lay between the germline ends. CDR1 LNHDA and CDR2 SQIVND come from the germline V gene (reference sequence). The CDR3, as DNA: TGTGCCAGTAGTATAAGAAGAGATGGGGCCAACGTCCTGACTTTC. Its translation is CASSIRRDGANVLTF.

This clone was detected only once. The chain recombines TRBV6-5 with TRBJ2-7; perhaps TRBD1 as D (6 bases). The CDR3 runs 13 residues. Looked up from germline, CDR1 is MNHEY and CDR2 is SVGAGI. V lost 8 bases, J lost 1 base, and 12 bases lay in between. In DNA, the CDR3 is TGTGCCAGCGGATTCGGACAGTCCTACGAGCAGTACTTC. Protein sequence: CASGFGQSYEQYF.

J is TRBJ2-7 and V is TRBV3-1 (or the pseudogene TRBV3-2); D gene ambiguous. CDR1 is LGHDT, CDR2 YNNKEL, per germline (reference sequence). With 1 base removed from V and 4 bases from J, the gap between germline ends came to 5 bases. The CDR3 is 12 residues long. CDR3 sequence (DNA): TGTGCCAGCAGCCAAGCGAGGTACGAGCAGTACTTC. Translated: CASSQARYEQYF.

In DNA, the CDR3 is TGCGCCAGCAGCAGCAGGGGACTAGCGGCCTACAATGAGCAGTTCTTC. This codes for CASSSRGLAAYNEQFF. The genes are TRBV4-3 and TRBJ2-1; 11 bases line up with TRBD2. V was clipped by 5 bases and J by 2 bases; unmatched bases: 5. CDR1 LGHNA and CDR2 YSLEER come from the germline V gene. CDR3 length equals 16 residues.

This chain links TRBV19 with TRBJ1-2, with D possibly being TRBD1 (6 bases). With 7 bases removed from V and 2 bases from J, the gap between germline ends came to 14 bases. The length of the CDR3 is 14 residues. Germline V lookup: CDR1 LNHDA, CDR2 SQIVND (reference sequence). CDR3 DNA: TGTGCCAGTACTAATCGGGGGGGCAACTATGGCTACACCTTC. Protein product: CASTNRGGNYGYTF.

This rearrangement joins TRBV4-1 to TRBJ1-5; TRBD1 is a possible D gene (6 bases). Trimming removed 0 bases from V and 9 bases from J, with 15 bases in between. The CDR3 consists of 15 residues. Germline V lookup: CDR1 MGHRA, CDR2 YSYEKL. The CDR3 DNA follows: TGCGCCAGCAGCCAAGATGGTACAGGGCGGGTGCCCCAGCATTTT. The encoded protein is CASSQDGTGRVPQHF.

This clone was detected a few times. The chain uses TRBV11-3 and TRBJ2-1, with 8 bases that match TRBD2. This CDR3 is 13 amino acids long. Trimming removed 5 bases from V and 10 bases from J; junction bases left unmatched: 7. Germline V gives CDR1 SGHNT, CDR2 YENEEA. The DNA of the CDR3 is TGTGCCAGCAGCATCGGGACTAGTAGGGAGCAGTTCTTC. It translates to CASSIGTSREQFF.

V is TRBV7-9 and J is TRBJ2-7; TRBD1 agrees at 9 bases. This CDR3 has 16 amino acids. Germline V gives CDR1 SEHNR, CDR2 FQNEAQ (reference sequence). With 0 bases clipped from V and 5 bases from J, the junction kept 8 bases outside the gene matches. CDR3 loop: CASSLAPGQGTHEQYF. The CDR3 coding sequence is TGTGCCAGCAGCTTAGCCCCGGGACAGGGTACCCACGAGCAGTACTTC.

The chain links TRBV27 to TRBJ2-7; D is uncertain. This CDR3 is built from 13 residues. Looked up from germline, CDR1 is MNHEY and CDR2 is SMNVEV (reference sequence). The ends were cut back, 6 bases at V and 0 bases at J, with 9 bases in the middle. CDR3 residues: CASRSQNSYEQYF. The CDR3 DNA sequence: TGTGCCAGCAGATCCCAAAACTCCTACGAGCAGTACTTC.

The CDR3 sequence is CASSDGQNTEAFF. CDR3 sequence (DNA): TGTGCCAGCAGTGATGGACAGAACACTGAAGCTTTCTTT. The chain is built from TRBV6-1 and TRBJ1-1; D is possibly TRBD1 (5 bases). The V gene's germline CDR1 is MNHNS and CDR2 SASEGT. The germline V and J ends were trimmed by 3 bases and 1 base, with 6 bases remaining between them. There are 13 residues in the CDR3.

This chain uses TRBV6-1 with TRBJ2-7; TRBD2 matches at 8 bases. J lost 4 bases, V lost 3 bases, and 8 bases had no gene match. CDR1 is MNHNS, CDR2 SASEGT, per germline. The CDR3 consists of 15 residues. Here the CDR3 DNA reads TGTGCCAGCAGTGATGGACTAGCAGTCAATTACGAGCAGTACTTC. It encodes CASSDGLAVNYEQYF.